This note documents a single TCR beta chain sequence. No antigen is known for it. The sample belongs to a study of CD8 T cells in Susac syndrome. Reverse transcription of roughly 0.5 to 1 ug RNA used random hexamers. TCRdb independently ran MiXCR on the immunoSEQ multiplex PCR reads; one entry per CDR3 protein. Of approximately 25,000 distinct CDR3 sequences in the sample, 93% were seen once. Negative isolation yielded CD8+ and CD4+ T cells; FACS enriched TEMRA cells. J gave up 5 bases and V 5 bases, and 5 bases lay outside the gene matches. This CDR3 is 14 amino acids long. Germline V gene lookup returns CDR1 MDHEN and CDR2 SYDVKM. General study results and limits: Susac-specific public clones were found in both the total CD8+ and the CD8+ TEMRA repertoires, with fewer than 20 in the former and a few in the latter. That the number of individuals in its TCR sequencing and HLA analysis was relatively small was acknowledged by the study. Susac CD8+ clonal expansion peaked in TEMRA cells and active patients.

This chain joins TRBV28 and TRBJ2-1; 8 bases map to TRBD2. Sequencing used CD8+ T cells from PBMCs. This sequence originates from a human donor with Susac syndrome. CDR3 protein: CASSVAGPDNEQFF. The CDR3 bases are TGTGCCAGCAGTGTAGCGGGGCCCGACAATGAGCAGTTCTTC.